The subject of this entry is one T cell receptor (beta chain). Its target is not known. This specimen comes from a study of OX40 agonist ivuxolimab in advanced cancers. Study in general: Having had anti-PD-1, anti-PD-L1 or anti-CTLA-4 therapy before was allowed, and under 50% had some. Partial responses were achieved by three patients, of whom one had hepatocellular carcinoma and two had cutaneous melanoma.

Study findings and constraints: On average, a greater number of expanded clones characterised CD8+ T cells relative to CD4+. Expanded peripheral T cells had an undetermined antigen specificity.

Sequenced by immunoSEQ multiplex PCR; TCRdb stores in-frame clones only, minus some. The table records over 80,000 clones, under 95% of them present only once. The CDR3 runs to 15 residues. The V end lost 6 bases, the J end lost 3 bases, and 15 bases lay between the germline ends. Germline CDR1 is SGHTA and CDR2 is FQGNSA. V is TRBV7-2 and J is TRBJ1-3; a weak D match, TRBD1 (5 bases). The source of this sequence is an adult with an advanced solid tumor such as melanoma, head and neck, liver or kidney cancer. Specimen: CD4+ or CD8+ T cells sorted from blood, collected in a trial of the OX40 agonist ivuxolimab. The CDR3 here is CASRTPGGFGNTIYF. CDR3 DNA: TGTGCCAGCAGAACCCCGGGGGGTTTTGGAAACACCATATATTTT.